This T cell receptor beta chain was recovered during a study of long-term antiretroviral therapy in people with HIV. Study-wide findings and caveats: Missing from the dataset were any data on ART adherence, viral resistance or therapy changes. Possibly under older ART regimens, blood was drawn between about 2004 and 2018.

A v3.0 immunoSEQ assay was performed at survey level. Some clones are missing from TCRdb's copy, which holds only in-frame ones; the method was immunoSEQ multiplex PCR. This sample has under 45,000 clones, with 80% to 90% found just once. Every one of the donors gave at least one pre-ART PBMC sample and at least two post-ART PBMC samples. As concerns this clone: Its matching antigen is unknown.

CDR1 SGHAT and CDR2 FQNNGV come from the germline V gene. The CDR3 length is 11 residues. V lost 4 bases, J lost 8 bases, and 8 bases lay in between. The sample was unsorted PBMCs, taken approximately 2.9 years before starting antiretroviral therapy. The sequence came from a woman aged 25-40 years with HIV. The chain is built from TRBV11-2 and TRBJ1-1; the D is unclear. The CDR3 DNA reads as TGTGCCAGCAGCTACCAGTCAGAAGCTTTCTTT. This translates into CASSYQSEAFF.